Each of the 12 T cell receptor beta chains below was sequenced from the same sample in a study of T-cell memory formation after mild COVID-19. TCRdb used MiXCR to reprocess the 5' RACE reads, holding one entry per CDR3 protein. The sample lists roughly 35,000 distinct CDR3 sequences, over 20% occurring once. Sequences were obtained from PBMCs or a T cell subset sorted from them (not recorded which). The receptors shown here come from an adult who had mild COVID-19 (a few samples of this study predate the infection). Cell type and time point are not known.

This clonotype has ten or more counts. The V gene is TRBV20-1, the J gene TRBJ1-3; tentatively, D is TRBD1 (6 bases). The V gene lost 0 bases and the J gene lost 0 bases, with 6 bases spanning the gap. The germline CDR1 and CDR2 sequences are DFQATT and SNEGSKA (reference sequence). This CDR3 comprises 14 residues. CDR3 residues: CSAREQGSGNTIYF. CDR3 sequence (DNA): TGCAGTGCTAGAGAACAGGGCTCTGGAAACACCATATATTTT.

This chain uses TRBV7-2 with TRBJ2-1; D may be TRBD1 or TRBD2 (5 bases each). The CDR3 loop spans 12 amino acids. The V end was cut by 5 bases, the J end by 10 bases, with 12 bases between. Per germline, CDR1 SGHTA and CDR2 FQGNSA. CDR3 nucleotides: TGTGCCAGCAGCCCACCGGGACGGGAGCAGTTCTTC. Its translation: CASSPPGREQFF.

This clonotype was counted ten times or more. The chain carries TRBV12-3 or TRBV12-4 and TRBJ2-1; 10 positions agree with TRBD2. This CDR3 has 12 residues. V shed 4 bases and J 10 bases; nucleotides not matched to a gene: 1. The CDR3 protein is CASSWGLAEQFF. The DNA for the CDR3 is TGTGCCAGCAGTTGGGGACTAGCGGAGCAGTTCTTC.

The chain has TRBV6-5 and TRBJ1-1, with unresolved D. CDR1 is MNHEY and CDR2 is SVGAGI in the germline V gene. V dropped 0 bases and J dropped 7 bases, with 12 bases sitting between them. The CDR3 loop spans 14 amino acids. CDR3: CASSYSTRPGEAFF. The DNA for the CDR3 is TGTGCCAGCAGTTACTCGACACGGCCAGGTGAAGCTTTCTTT.

About this clonotype itself: A single base separates this from a much larger clone, so it may be a read error. The chain carries TRBV15 and TRBJ1-1; D is uncertain. Per germline, CDR1 LNHNV and CDR2 YYDKDF (reference sequence). V was pared by 0 bases and J by 6 bases, with 11 bases between. The CDR3 is 14 amino acids. CDR3: CATSRDRWAAEAFF. The DNA for the CDR3 is TGTGCCACCAGCAGAGATCGGTGGGCGGCTGAAGCTTTCTTT.

This clonotype was picked up many times. V gene TRBV20-1 combines with J gene TRBJ1-3; TRBD1 agrees at 9 bases. The length of the CDR3 is 15 residues. Germline V CDR1 and CDR2: DFQATT, SNEGSKA (reference sequence). J gave up 4 bases and V 5 bases, and 9 bases lay outside the gene matches. DNA of the CDR3: TGCAGTGCTGCTAACACAGGGGGCTCCGGAAACACCATATATTTT. This sequence encodes CSAANTGGSGNTIYF.

The chain carries TRBV4-3 and TRBJ1-3; D is ambiguous. V was clipped by 6 bases and J by 1 base, with 10 bases between them. There are 14 residues in the CDR3. From germline, CDR1 is LGHNA and CDR2 YSLEER. CDR3 region: CASSKQPSGNTIYF. DNA of the CDR3: TGCGCCAGCAGTAAGCAACCTTCTGGAAACACCATATATTTT.

There are many counts of this clonotype. The rearrangement joins TRBV20-1 to TRBJ1-5; D is unclear. Germline loops: CDR1 DFQATT, CDR2 SNEGSKA (reference sequence). The CDR3 has 13 amino acids. V lost 7 bases and J lost 2, with 12 bases in between. For the CDR3, the DNA is TGCAGTGGATTCAAGATGGGCAATCAGCCCCAGCATTTT. It translates to CSGFKMGNQPQHF.

This clonotype showed up many times. This rearrangement joins TRBV20-1 to TRBJ2-3, with TRBD1 matching 8 bases. The germline gives CDR1 DFQATT, CDR2 SNEGSKA (reference sequence). This CDR3 has 14 residues. The trim removed 6 bases at V and 5 bases at J, leaving 10 bases unmatched. CDR3 residues: CSAPRQGRRDTQYF. Written as DNA, the CDR3 is TGCAGTGCCCCGAGACAGGGGAGGCGAGATACGCAGTATTTT.

This clonotype was detected many times. V and J are TRBV6-1 and TRBJ2-1; 8 bases map to TRBD2. In germline, CDR1 is MNHNS, CDR2 SASEGT. V lost 6 bases to trimming and J lost 9 bases; unmatched junction nucleotides: 7. This CDR3 is 13 amino acids long. The CDR3 nucleotides read TGTGCCAGCAGCCGGACTAGCCTGGGTGAGCAGTTCTTC. This encodes CASSRTSLGEQFF.

This chain connects TRBV11-2 to TRBJ1-4; 7 bases are shared with TRBD1. CDR1 and CDR2 (germline): SGHAT, FQNNGV. The CDR3 sequence is 14 residues long. V shed 4 bases, J shed 7 bases, and the junction held 6 bases outside the gene matches. Here the CDR3 DNA reads TGTGCCAGCAGCTCCGGGACAGAACCTGAAAAACTGTTTTTT. It is translated as CASSSGTEPEKLFF.

This clonotype was recorded a few times. J is TRBJ2-7 and V is TRBV29-1; D is unclear. The V gene lost 7 bases and the J gene lost 2 bases, with 15 bases spanning the gap. The CDR3 consists of 13 residues. Germline lookup yields CDR1 SQVTM and CDR2 ANQGSEA. In DNA form, the CDR3 reads TGCAGCGCCGCCCCCAGTGGGACCTACGAGCAGTACTTC. Protein product: CSAAPSGTYEQYF.